This T cell receptor beta chain was found in a study of siplizumab effects on memory and regulatory T cells. CDR3 size: 13 residues. Germline CDR1 is SGHTA and CDR2 is FQGTGA. Trimming left V 5 bases short and J 6 bases short, with 12 bases between. On this clone: As yet, its antigen is unknown.

The data were produced by immunoSEQ multiplex PCR, yet TCRdb's version contains in-frame clones alone and is incomplete. This table holds some 81,000 clones, approximately 95% found once. Study conclusions and caveats: Major contributors to the alloresponse seemed to be naive T cells, which also appeared more diverse than memory cells.

The material sequenced was CD8+ T cells sorted from blood. The TCR was taken from a human donor in good health. V is TRBV7-3 and J is TRBJ2-3, with unresolved D. CDR3 bases: TGTGCCAGCAGCCAAGGGCCTTTGGATACGCAGTATTTT. This encodes CASSQGPLDTQYF.